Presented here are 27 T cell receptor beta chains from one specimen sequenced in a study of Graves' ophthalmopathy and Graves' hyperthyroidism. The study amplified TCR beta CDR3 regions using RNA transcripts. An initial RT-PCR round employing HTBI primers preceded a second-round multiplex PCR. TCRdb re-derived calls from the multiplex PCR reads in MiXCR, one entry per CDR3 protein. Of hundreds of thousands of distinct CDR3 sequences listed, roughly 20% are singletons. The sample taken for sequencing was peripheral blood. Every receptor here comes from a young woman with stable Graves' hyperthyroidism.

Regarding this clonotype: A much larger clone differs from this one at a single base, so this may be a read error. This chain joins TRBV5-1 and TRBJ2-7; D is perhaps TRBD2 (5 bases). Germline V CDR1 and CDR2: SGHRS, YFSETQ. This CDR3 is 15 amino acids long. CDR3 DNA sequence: TGCGCCATCAGCTTGGAAGCGGCGAGCTCCTACGAGCAGTACTTC. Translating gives CAISLEAASSYEQYF.

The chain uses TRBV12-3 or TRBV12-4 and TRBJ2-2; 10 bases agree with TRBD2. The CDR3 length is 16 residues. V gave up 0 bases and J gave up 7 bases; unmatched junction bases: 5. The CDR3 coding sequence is TGTGCCAGCAGTTTAGCTAGCGGGGGGATCGGCGGGGAGCTGTTTTTT. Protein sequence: CASSLASGGIGGELFF.

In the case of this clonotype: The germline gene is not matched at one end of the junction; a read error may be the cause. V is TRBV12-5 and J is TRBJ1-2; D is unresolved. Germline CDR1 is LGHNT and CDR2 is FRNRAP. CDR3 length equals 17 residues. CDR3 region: CASGSNRWVTENYGYTF. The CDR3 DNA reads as TGTGCCAGTGGTTCCAACCGTTGGGTTACAGAAAACTATGGCTACACCTTC.

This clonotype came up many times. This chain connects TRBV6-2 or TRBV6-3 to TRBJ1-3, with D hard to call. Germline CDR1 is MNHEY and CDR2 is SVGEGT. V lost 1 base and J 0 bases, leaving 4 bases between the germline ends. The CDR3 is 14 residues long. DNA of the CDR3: TGTGCCAGCAGTTACTGGGACTCTGGAAACACCATATATTTT. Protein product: CASSYWDSGNTIYF.

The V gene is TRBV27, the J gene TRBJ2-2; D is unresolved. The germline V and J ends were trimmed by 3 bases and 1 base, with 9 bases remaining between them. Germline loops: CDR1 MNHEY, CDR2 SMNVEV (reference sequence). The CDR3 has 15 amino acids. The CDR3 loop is CASSLVWQNTGELFF. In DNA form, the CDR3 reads TGTGCCAGCAGTTTGGTTTGGCAGAACACCGGGGAGCTGTTTTTT.

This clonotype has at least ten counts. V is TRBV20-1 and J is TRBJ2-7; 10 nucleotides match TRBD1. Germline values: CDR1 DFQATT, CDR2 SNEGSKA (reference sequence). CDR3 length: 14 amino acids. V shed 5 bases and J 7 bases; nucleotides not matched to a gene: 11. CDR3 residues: CSAQTVGQGGEQYF. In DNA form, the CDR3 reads TGCAGTGCTCAAACAGTTGGACAGGGGGGGGAGCAGTACTTC.

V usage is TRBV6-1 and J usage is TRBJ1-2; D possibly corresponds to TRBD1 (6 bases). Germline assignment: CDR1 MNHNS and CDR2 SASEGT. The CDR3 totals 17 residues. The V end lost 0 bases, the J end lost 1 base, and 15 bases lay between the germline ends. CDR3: CASSEAPGRGRNYGYTF. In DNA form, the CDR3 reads TGTGCCAGCAGTGAAGCCCCCGGCAGGGGACGTAACTATGGCTACACCTTC.

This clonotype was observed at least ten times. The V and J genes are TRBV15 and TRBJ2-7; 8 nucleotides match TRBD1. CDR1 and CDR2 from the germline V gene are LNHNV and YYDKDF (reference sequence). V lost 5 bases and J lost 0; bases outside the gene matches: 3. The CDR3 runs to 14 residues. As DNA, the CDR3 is TGTGCCACCAGCGGGGGACAGGACTCCTACGAGCAGTACTTC. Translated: CATSGGQDSYEQYF.

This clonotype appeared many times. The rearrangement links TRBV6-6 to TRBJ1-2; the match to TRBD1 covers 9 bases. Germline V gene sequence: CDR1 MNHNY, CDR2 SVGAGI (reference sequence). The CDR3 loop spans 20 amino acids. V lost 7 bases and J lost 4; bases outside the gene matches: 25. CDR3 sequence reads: CASTKKVVTGGLTLSYGYTF. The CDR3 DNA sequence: TGTGCCAGCACCAAGAAGGTCGTGACAGGGGGTCTTACCCTTTCCTATGGCTACACCTTC.

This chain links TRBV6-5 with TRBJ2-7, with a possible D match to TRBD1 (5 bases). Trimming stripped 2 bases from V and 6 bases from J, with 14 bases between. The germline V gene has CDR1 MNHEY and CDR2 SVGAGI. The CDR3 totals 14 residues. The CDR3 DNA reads TGTGCCAGCAGTTACGGAACGCAGGGTGTCGAGCAGTACTTC. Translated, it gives CASSYGTQGVEQYF.

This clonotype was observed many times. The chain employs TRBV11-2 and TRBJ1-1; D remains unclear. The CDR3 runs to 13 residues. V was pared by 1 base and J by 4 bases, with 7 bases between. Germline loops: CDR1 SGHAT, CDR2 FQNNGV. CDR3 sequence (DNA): TGTGCCAGCAGCTTAGGGGCAGTCACTGAAGCTTTCTTT. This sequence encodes CASSLGAVTEAFF.

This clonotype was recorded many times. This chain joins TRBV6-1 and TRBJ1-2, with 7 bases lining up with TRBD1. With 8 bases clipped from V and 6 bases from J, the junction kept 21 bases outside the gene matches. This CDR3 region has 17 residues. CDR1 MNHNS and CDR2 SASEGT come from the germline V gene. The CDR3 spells CASLVFQGGGETDGYTF. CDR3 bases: TGTGCCAGCCTTGTTTTCCAAGGAGGGGGCGAAACCGATGGCTACACCTTC.

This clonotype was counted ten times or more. Here the CDR3 DNA reads TGTGCCAGCAGTCCCAGGGAACCCTACGAGCAGTACTTC. Its protein is CASSPREPYEQYF. V is TRBV19 and J is TRBJ2-7; possibly TRBD1 for D (5 bases). There are 13 residues in the CDR3. The V end was cut by 9 bases, the J end by 2 bases, with 14 bases between. From germline, CDR1 is LNHDA and CDR2 SQIVND (reference sequence).

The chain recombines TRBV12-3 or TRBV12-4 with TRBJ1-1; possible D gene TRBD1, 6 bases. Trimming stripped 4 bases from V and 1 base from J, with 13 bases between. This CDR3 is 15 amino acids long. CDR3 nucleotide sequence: TGTGCCAGCAGTTACCGGGGGCGGCGGAACACTGAAGCTTTCTTT. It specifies CASSYRGRRNTEAFF.

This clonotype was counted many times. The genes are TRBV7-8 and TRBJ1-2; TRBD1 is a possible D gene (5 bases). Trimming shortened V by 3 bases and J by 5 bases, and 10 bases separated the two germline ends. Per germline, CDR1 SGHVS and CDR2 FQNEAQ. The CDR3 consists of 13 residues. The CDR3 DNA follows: TGTGCCAGCAGCTTCCAACGGGGGTATGGCTACACCTTC. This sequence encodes CASSFQRGYGYTF.

This CDR3 is CAITVRENTGELFF. CDR3 coding DNA: TGTGCCATCACTGTTCGAGAGAACACCGGGGAGCTGTTTTTT. The rearrangement links TRBV10-3 to TRBJ2-2; D unresolved. Trimming shortened V by 7 bases and J by 1 base, and 10 bases separated the two germline ends. The CDR3 consists of 14 residues. Germline V lookup: CDR1 ENHRY, CDR2 SYGVKD.

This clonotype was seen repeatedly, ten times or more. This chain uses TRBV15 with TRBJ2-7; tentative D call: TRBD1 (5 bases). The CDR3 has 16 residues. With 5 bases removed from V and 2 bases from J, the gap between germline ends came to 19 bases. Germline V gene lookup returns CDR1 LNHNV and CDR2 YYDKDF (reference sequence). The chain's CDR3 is CATSGPFTGSPYEQYF. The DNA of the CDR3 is TGTGCCACCAGCGGGCCGTTCACAGGTTCCCCCTACGAGCAGTACTTC.

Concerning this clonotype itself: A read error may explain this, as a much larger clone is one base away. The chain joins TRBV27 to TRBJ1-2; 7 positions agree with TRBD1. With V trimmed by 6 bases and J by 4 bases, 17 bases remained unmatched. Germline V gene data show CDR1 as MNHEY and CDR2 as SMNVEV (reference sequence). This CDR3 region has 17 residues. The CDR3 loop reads CASSRKRDRVYPYGYTF. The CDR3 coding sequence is TGTGCCAGCAGCCGAAAGCGGGACAGAGTCTATCCCTATGGCTACACCTTC.

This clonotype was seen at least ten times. The CDR3 DNA is TGTGCCAGCAGCCCCTATGGGGCAGGGCTTGGTGGAAACACCATATATTTT. Translated, it gives CASSPYGAGLGGNTIYF. This chain joins TRBV11-2 and TRBJ1-3, with D possibly TRBD1 on 5 matching bases. The CDR3 extends over 17 amino acids. The germline V and J ends were trimmed by 5 bases and 3 bases, with 20 bases remaining between them. Germline CDR1 reads SGHAT; CDR2 reads FQNNGV.

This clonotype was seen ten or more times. CDR3 nucleotide sequence: TGCAGTGCTAGACCACTCGGGGATCCCACCTACGAGCAGTACTTC. This gives the protein CSARPLGDPTYEQYF. The chain employs TRBV20-1 and TRBJ2-7, with D possibly matching TRBD2 (5 bases). V lost 2 bases, J lost 2 bases, and 16 bases lay in between. This CDR3 comprises 15 residues. Germline V gene lookup returns CDR1 DFQATT and CDR2 SNEGSKA (reference sequence).

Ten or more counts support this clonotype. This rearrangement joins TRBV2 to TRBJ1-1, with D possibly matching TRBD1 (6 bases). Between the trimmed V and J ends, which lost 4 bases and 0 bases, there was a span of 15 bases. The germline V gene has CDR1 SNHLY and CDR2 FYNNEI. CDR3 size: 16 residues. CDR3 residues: CASSGTVGILNTEAFF. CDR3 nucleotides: TGTGCCAGCAGTGGGACAGTAGGCATTTTGAACACTGAAGCTTTCTTT.

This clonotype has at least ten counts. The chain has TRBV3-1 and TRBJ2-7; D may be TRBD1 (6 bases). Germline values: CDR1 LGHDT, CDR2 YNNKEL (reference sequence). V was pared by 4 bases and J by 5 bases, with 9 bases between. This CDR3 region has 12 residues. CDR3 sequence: CASSRKGDEQYF. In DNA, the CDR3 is TGTGCCAGCAGCCGCAAGGGGGACGAGCAGTACTTC.

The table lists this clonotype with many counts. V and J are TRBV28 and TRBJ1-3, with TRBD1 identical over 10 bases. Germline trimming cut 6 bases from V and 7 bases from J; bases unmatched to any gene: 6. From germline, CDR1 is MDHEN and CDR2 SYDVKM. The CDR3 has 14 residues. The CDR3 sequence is CASRSDRGLNTIYF. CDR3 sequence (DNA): TGTGCCAGCAGATCCGACAGGGGGCTTAACACCATATATTTT.

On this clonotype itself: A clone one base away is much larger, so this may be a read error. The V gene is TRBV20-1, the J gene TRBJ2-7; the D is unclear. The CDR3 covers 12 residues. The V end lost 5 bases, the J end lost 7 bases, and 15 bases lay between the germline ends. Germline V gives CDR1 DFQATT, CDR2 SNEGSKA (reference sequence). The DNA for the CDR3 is TGCAGTGCTTCCGGGCCCCCCCAAGAGCAGTACGTC. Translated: CSASGPPQEQYV.

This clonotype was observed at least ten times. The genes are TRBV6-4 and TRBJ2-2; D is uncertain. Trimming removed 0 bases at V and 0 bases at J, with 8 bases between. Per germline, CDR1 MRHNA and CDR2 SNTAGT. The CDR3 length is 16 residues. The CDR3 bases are TGTGCCAGCAGTGACTCAGGGCAGACGAACACCGGGGAGCTGTTTTTT. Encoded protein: CASSDSGQTNTGELFF.

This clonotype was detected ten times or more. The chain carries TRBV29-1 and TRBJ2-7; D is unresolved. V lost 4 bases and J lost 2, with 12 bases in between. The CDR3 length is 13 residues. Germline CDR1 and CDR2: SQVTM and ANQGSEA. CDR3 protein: CSVGLTGTYEQYF. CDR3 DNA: TGCAGCGTTGGTCTAACTGGCACCTACGAGCAGTACTTC.

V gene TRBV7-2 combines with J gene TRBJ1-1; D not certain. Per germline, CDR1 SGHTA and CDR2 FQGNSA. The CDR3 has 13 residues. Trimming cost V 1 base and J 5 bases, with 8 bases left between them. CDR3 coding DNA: TGTGCCAGCAGCTTAGGAAAAGGGACTGAAGCTTTCTTT. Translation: CASSLGKGTEAFF.